This T cell receptor beta chain was identified during a study of response to subunit inactivated influenza vaccine. This clonotype was counted only a few times. The CDR3 has 15 amino acids. Germline loops: CDR1 SGHRS, CDR2 YFSETQ. Trimming took 4 bases from V and 4 from J; bases not matched to a gene: 8. Each CDR3 protein gets one entry after TCRdb re-called the RT-PCR reads with MiXCR. The sample lists approximately 520,000 distinct CDR3 sequences; 16% were seen once. V and J are TRBV5-1 and TRBJ1-3; the match to TRBD1 covers 7 bases. The input for sequencing was CD4+ T cells sorted from PBMCs, taken roughly 24 months after vaccination. This receptor was obtained from a man aged 50-75 years who received an inactivated influenza vaccine. The CDR3 bases are TGCGCCAGCAGCGCTTTCGGGACAGAGGGAAACACCATATATTTT. It specifies CASSAFGTEGNTIYF.